This TCR beta chain was obtained from a study of shared clonotypes between healthy human individuals. Notes on the study in general: Rarefaction revealed incomplete sorted-subset sequencing despite large depth.

The protocol was immunoSEQ multiplex PCR, while the TCRdb copy is restricted to in-frame clones and leaves out a portion. The sample holds approximately 710,000 clones, 90% seen once. About this clone itself: Antigen: not known.

Germline V gene lookup returns CDR1 SGHRS and CDR2 YFSETQ. The ends were cut back, 5 bases at V and 0 bases at J, with 13 bases in the middle. This CDR3 spans 15 amino acids. This TCR came from a man between 18 and 29 years old in good health. Some clones in this sample may be carry-over from other donors' samples. This chain connects TRBV5-1 to TRBJ2-3, with D perhaps TRBD2 (6 bases). Sequences were obtained from memory CD8+ T cells from PBMCs. Specified subset: CD45RO+ cells pooled with CCR7-negative TemRA cells. CDR3 nucleotide sequence: TGCGCCAGCAGTATAGCGGAGTTTAGCACAGATACGCAGTATTTT. This sequence encodes CASSIAEFSTDTQYF.